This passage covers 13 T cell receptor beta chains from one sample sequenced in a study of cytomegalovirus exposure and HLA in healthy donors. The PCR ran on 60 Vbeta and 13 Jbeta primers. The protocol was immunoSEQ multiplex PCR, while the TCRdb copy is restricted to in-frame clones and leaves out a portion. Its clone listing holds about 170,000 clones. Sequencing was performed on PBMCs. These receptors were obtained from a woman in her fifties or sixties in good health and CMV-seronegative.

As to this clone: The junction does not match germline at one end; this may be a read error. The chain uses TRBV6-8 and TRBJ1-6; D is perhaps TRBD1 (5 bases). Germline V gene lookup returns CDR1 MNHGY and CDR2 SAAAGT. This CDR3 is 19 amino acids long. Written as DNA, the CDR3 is TGTACCAGCAGTTACGGCCGCGACAGCCAGCCTCTAAATAATTCACCCCTCCACTTT. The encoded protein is CTSSYGRDSQPLNNSPLHF.

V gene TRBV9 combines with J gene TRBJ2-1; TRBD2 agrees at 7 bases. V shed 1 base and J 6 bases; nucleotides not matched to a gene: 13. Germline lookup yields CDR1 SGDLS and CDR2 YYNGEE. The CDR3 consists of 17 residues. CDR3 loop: CASSVSGSSGGINEQFF. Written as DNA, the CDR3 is TGTGCCAGCAGCGTATCCGGGTCTAGCGGCGGAATCAATGAGCAGTTCTTC.

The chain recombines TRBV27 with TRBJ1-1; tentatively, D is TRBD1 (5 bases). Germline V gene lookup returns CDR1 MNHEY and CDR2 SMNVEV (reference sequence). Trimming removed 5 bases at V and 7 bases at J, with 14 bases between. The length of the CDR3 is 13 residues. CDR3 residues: CASSTQGLLEAFF. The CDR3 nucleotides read TGTGCCAGCAGTACCCAGGGACTCCTTGAAGCTTTCTTT.

The CDR3 loop is CASSLGNTDTEAFF. CDR3 DNA: TGTGCCAGCAGCTTAGGGAATACTGACACTGAAGCTTTCTTT. V gene TRBV13 combines with J gene TRBJ1-1, with D hard to call. This CDR3 has 14 amino acids. Per the germline V gene, CDR1 is PRHDT and CDR2 is FYEKMQ (reference sequence). V was clipped by 0 bases and J by 3 bases, with 8 bases between them.

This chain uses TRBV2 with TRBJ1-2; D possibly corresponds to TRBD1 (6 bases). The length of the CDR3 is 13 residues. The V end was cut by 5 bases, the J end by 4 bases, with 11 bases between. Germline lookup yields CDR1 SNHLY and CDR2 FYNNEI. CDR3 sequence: CASSRQAGYGYTF. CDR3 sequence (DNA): TGTGCCAGCAGTCGACAGGCAGGCTATGGCTACACCTTC.

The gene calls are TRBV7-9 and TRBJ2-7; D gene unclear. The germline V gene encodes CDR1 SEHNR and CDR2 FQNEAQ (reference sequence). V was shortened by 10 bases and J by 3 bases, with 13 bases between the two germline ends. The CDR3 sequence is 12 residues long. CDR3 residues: CAIPDDNYEQYF. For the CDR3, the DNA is TGTGCCATCCCAGATGATAACTACGAGCAGTACTTC. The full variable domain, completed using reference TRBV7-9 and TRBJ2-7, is DTGVSQNPRHKITKRGQNVTFRCDPISEHNRLYWYRQTLGQGPEFLTYFQNEAQLEKSRLLSDRFSAERPKGSFSTLEIQRTEQGDSAMYLCAIPDDNYEQYFGPGTRLTVT.

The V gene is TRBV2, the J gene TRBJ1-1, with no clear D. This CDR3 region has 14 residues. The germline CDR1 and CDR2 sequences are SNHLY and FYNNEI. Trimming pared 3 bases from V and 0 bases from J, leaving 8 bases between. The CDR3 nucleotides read TGTGCCAGCAGTGATTGGCAGTTGAACACTGAAGCTTTCTTT. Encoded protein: CASSDWQLNTEAFF.

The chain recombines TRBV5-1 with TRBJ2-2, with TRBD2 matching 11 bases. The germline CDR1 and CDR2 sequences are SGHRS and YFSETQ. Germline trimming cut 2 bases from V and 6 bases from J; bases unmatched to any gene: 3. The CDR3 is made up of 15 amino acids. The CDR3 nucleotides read TGCGCCAGCAGCTTCCGACTAGCGGGGCCCGGGGAGCTGTTTTTT. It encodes CASSFRLAGPGELFF.

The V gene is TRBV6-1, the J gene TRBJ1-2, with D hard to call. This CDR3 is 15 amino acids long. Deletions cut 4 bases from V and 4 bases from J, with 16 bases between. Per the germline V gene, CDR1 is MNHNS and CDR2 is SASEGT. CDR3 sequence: CASSVTEAGGYGYTF. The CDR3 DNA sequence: TGTGCCAGCAGTGTGACGGAGGCAGGCGGCTATGGCTACACCTTC.

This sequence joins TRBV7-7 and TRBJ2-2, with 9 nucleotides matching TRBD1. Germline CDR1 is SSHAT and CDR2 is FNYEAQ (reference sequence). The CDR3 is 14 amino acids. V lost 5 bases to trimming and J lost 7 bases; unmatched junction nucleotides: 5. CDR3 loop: CASSPGQGDGELFF. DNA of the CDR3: TGTGCCAGCAGCCCGGGACAGGGTGACGGGGAGCTGTTTTTT.

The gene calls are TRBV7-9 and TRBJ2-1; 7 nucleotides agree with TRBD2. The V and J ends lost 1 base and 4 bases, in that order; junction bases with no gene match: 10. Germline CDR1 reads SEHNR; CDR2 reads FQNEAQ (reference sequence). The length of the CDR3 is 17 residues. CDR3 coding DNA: TGTGCCAGCAGCTTAGGTGGGGAGGGAATGAGGTACAATGAGCAGTTCTTC. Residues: CASSLGGEGMRYNEQFF.

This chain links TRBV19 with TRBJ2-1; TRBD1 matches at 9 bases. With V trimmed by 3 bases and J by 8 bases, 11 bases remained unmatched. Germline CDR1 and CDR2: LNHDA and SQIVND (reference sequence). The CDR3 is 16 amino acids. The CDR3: CASSIIRGQGKDEQFF. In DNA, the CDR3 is TGTGCCAGTAGTATTATTAGAGGACAGGGGAAAGATGAGCAGTTCTTC.

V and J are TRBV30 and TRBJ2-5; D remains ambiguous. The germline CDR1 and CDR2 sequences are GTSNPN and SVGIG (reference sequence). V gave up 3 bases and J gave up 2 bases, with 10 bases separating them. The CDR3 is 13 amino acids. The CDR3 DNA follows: TGTGCCTGGAGCGCAGGCTCTCAAGAGACCCAGTACTTC. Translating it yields CAWSAGSQETQYF.